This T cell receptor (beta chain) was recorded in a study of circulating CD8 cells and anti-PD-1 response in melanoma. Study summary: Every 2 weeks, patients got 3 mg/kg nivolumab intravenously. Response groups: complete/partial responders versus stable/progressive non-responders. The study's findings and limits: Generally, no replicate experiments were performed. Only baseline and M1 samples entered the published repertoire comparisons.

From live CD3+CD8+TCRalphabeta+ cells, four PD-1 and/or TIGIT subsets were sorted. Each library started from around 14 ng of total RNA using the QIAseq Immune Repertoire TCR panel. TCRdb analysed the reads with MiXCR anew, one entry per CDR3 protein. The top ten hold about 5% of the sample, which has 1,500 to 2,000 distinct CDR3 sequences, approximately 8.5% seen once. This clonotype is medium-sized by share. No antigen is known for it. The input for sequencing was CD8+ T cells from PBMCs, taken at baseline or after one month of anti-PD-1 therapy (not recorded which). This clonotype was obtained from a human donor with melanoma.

The CDR3 loop reads CASSVSETEAFF. CDR3 sequence (DNA): TGTGCCAGCAGTGTGTCAGAAACTGAAGCTTTCTTT. The rearrangement joins TRBV6-1 to TRBJ1-1; no firm D call. The CDR3 spans 12 residues. Germline CDR1 MNHNS, CDR2 SASEGT. V was shortened by 4 bases and J by 5 bases, with 8 bases between the two germline ends.